This T cell receptor (beta chain) was found in a study of T cell responses to AZD1222 COVID-19 vaccine. Notes on the study in general: Only after the peak T cell response were repertoires sampled. Vaccine-associated CD4 TCRs spanned spike, dominant at 160-218 and 743-854. Reportedly, nearly half the spike-specific TCRs target unmutated variant regions. Females made up more of the donors, who were largely white British, and clonal diversity may have come out too low.

On this clone itself: No antigen is known for it.

Assay used: immunoSEQ multiplex PCR; TCRdb lists only in-frame clones, some missing. The sample carries some 110,000 clones, 80% to 90% recorded once. V lost 2 bases to trimming and J lost 1 base, with 12 bases between them. Germline lookup yields CDR1 SGDLS and CDR2 YYNGEE. The CDR3 is made up of 15 amino acids. The sequencing here drew on peripheral blood, taken on day 0 of MenACWY control vaccination. The sequence came from an adult in good health. The chain recombines TRBV9 with TRBJ1-1, with D unclear. DNA for the CDR3: TGTGCCAGCAGCGTGGGTGGACGGGGGAACACTGAAGCTTTCTTT. Its translation is CASSVGGRGNTEAFF.